The 8 T cell receptor beta chains below come from one sample, sequenced in a study of tumor and adjacent non-tumor tissue in lung cancer. This sample's RNA came from whole unsorted tissue. Three rounds of nested PCR, following a modified ARM-PCR protocol, produced the TCRbeta library. TCRdb re-derived calls from the multiplex PCR reads in MiXCR, one entry per CDR3 protein. The sample comprises 100,000 to 120,000 distinct CDR3 sequences, under 90% of which are singletons, and 20% to 25% rests with the top ten. Sequenced input: lung tumor tissue. These receptors were taken from a man in his sixties or seventies with non-small cell lung cancer.

This rearrangement joins TRBV18 to TRBJ1-2; 9 bases fit TRBD1. From germline, CDR1 is KGHSH and CDR2 LQKENI. The CDR3 contains 17 residues. Germline trimming cut 4 bases from V and 4 bases from J; bases unmatched to any gene: 13. The CDR3 DNA reads TGTGCCAGCTCACGATCCTGGACAGGGGTAATATCCTATGGCTACACCTTC. Protein sequence: CASSRSWTGVISYGYTF.

The chain recombines TRBV29-1 with TRBJ1-1; D uncertain. V lost 3 bases and J lost 3, with 8 bases in between. Germline CDR1 is SQVTM and CDR2 is ANQGSEA. This CDR3 region has 12 residues. The DNA for the CDR3 is TGCAGCGTTGATGCCCATGACACTGAAGCTTTCTTT. It encodes CSVDAHDTEAFF.

Details on this clonotype: At one end the junction does not follow the germline gene, possibly because of a read error. CDR3 residues: CASSLDREYTQFF. The CDR3 bases are TGTGCCAGCAGCCTCGACAGGGAGTATACGCAGTTTTTT. The chain recombines TRBV6-5 with TRBJ2-3; the match to TRBD1 covers 7 bases. Germline loops: CDR1 MNHEY, CDR2 SVGAGI. There are 13 residues in the CDR3.

As for this clonotype: Since no conserved phenylalanine or tryptophan closes the CDR3, a read error is the likely cause. Here the CDR3 reads CASRSQETQYL. The DNA of the CDR3 is TGTGCCAGCAGGAGCCAGGAGACCCAGTACCTC. This chain joins TRBV12-3 or TRBV12-4 and TRBJ2-5, with D uncertain. The CDR3 has 11 amino acids. The V gene lost 6 bases and the J gene lost 5 bases, with 7 bases spanning the gap.

On this clonotype: An end of the junction does not agree with germline; a read error may underlie this. This chain connects TRBV11-3 to TRBJ1-4; a possible D gene is TRBD1 (5 bases). Germline V gene lookup returns CDR1 SGHNT and CDR2 YENEEA. The CDR3 is made up of 14 amino acids. CDR3 amino acids: CASSTTVPGEELFF. The CDR3 DNA reads as TGTGCCAGCAGTACGACAGTCCCTGGTGAAGAACTGTTTTTT.

Turning to this clonotype: A much larger clone sits a single nucleotide away, making a read error possible. The rearrangement joins TRBV28 to TRBJ2-1; 7 bases align to TRBD2. Per the germline V gene, CDR1 is MDHEN and CDR2 is SYDVKM. The CDR3 contains 14 residues. CDR3 sequence reads: CASSRGSSNNEQFF. CDR3 nucleotide sequence: TGTGCCAGCAGTCGCGGGAGCTCCAACAATGAGCAGTTCTTC.

The V and J genes are TRBV7-8 and TRBJ1-5; no clear D. This CDR3 contains 13 residues. Germline V gene lookup returns CDR1 SGHVS and CDR2 FQNEAQ. The CDR3 reads CVNSLRGNQPQHF. CDR3 DNA: TGTGTCAACAGCTTAAGGGGCAATCAGCCCCAGCATTTT.

This clonotype was counted a single time. The conserved phenylalanine or tryptophan is not found at the CDR3 terminus, so this likely reflects a read error. This sequence joins TRBV12-3 or TRBV12-4 and TRBJ2-1; D is possibly TRBD1 (6 bases). The CDR3 sequence is 13 residues long. For the CDR3, the DNA is TGTGCCCGCAGTACCACACAGGGTGGTGAGCAGTTCCTC. Its protein is CARSTTQGGEQFL.